The next 22 T cell receptor beta chains were all read from a single sample in a study of OX40 agonist ivuxolimab in advanced cancers. Sequenced by immunoSEQ multiplex PCR; TCRdb stores in-frame clones only, minus some. The sample lists around 80,000 clones; about 86% were seen once. The sequencing here drew on CD4+ or CD8+ T cells sorted from blood, taken in a trial of the OX40 agonist ivuxolimab. The receptors stem from an adult with an advanced solid tumor such as melanoma, head and neck, liver or kidney cancer.

This CDR3 is CASKFTGNYGYTF. The CDR3 coding sequence is TGTGCCAGCAAGTTTACAGGGAACTATGGCTACACCTTC. The V call is TRBV28, the J call TRBJ1-2; tentative D call: TRBD1 (6 bases). Germline CDR1 is MDHEN and CDR2 is SYDVKM. There are 13 residues in the CDR3. The germline V and J ends were trimmed by 7 bases and 2 bases, with 11 bases remaining between them.

The gene calls are TRBV7-3 and TRBJ1-2; TRBD1 matches 7 bases. This CDR3 spans 15 amino acids. V trimming: 5 bases; J trimming: 5 bases; junction bases outside the gene matches: 11. Looked up from germline, CDR1 is SGHTA and CDR2 is FQGTGA. The chain's CDR3 is CASSPGRDSRYGYTF. The CDR3, as DNA: TGTGCCAGCAGCCCAGGACGGGACAGCAGATATGGCTACACCTTC.

The V gene is TRBV20-1, the J gene TRBJ1-1, with D possibly matching TRBD1 (5 bases). Between the trimmed V and J ends, which lost 6 bases and 3 bases, there was a span of 8 bases. The CDR3 loop spans 11 amino acids. Germline V gene data show CDR1 as DFQATT and CDR2 as SNEGSKA (reference sequence). The CDR3 DNA follows: TGCAGTGCAGGGGCGGACACTGAAGCTTTCTTT. Translated: CSAGADTEAFF.

The chain uses TRBV10-3 and TRBJ1-3; D remains unclear. The CDR3 totals 15 residues. The germline gives CDR1 ENHRY, CDR2 SYGVKD. Trimming cost V 3 bases and J 0 bases, with 9 bases left between them. The CDR3 sequence: CAISDMVSSGNTIYF. In DNA, the CDR3 is TGTGCCATCAGTGATATGGTTAGCTCTGGAAACACCATATATTTT.

This sequence joins TRBV9 and TRBJ2-1; no clear D. CDR1 and CDR2 (germline): SGDLS, YYNGEE. The CDR3 runs to 14 residues. V was pared by 0 bases and J by 0 bases, with 4 bases between. CDR3 sequence reads: CASSVASSYNEQFF. CDR3 sequence (DNA): TGTGCCAGCAGCGTAGCGAGCTCCTACAATGAGCAGTTCTTC.

The chain combines TRBV7-2 with TRBJ2-1, with 10 bases aligning to TRBD1. In germline, CDR1 is SGHTA, CDR2 FQGNSA. The CDR3 is made up of 14 amino acids. V lost 3 bases, J lost 6 bases, and 2 bases stayed unmatched. The CDR3, as DNA: TGTGCCAGCAGCTTTGGGACAGGGGTCAATGAGCAGTTCTTC. It specifies CASSFGTGVNEQFF.

This chain connects TRBV7-2 to TRBJ2-2; 12 positions match TRBD2. The V segment lost 6 bases and the J segment 4 bases; nucleotides outside the gene matches: 6. The germline V gene encodes CDR1 SGHTA and CDR2 FQGNSA. The CDR3 length is 16 residues. The CDR3, as DNA: TGTGCCAGCAGTTCGACTAGCGGGGGATCCACCGGGGAGCTGTTTTTT. Encoded protein: CASSSTSGGSTGELFF.

CDR3 coding DNA: TGCGCCAGCAGAGAGACGCATAGCACAGATACGCAGTATTTT. The encoded protein is CASRETHSTDTQYF. The rearrangement uses TRBV5-1 and TRBJ2-3; no clear D gene. From germline, CDR1 is SGHRS and CDR2 YFSETQ. With 5 bases removed from V and 0 bases from J, the gap between germline ends came to 10 bases. This CDR3 is built from 14 residues.

The rearrangement uses TRBV7-3 and TRBJ2-2; D unresolved. The CDR3 runs to 15 residues. The ends were cut back, 2 bases at V and 4 bases at J, with 11 bases in the middle. Germline V gene sequence: CDR1 SGHTA, CDR2 FQGTGA. In DNA, the CDR3 is TGTGCCAGCAGCTTAGGCGGCCCAGGCACCGGGGAGCTGTTTTTT. Translating gives CASSLGGPGTGELFF.

V gene TRBV7-9 combines with J gene TRBJ2-3; D may be TRBD1 or TRBD2 (6 bases each). Deletions cut 1 base from V and 2 bases from J, with 13 bases between. Germline V gives CDR1 SEHNR, CDR2 FQNEAQ (reference sequence). The CDR3 is made up of 16 amino acids. CDR3 sequence (DNA): TGTGCCAGCAGCTTAGGCGGGACACTTCACACAGATACGCAGTATTTT. Amino acids: CASSLGGTLHTDTQYF.

This chain uses TRBV2 with TRBJ2-3; 13 bases map to TRBD2. This CDR3 has 19 residues. The germline V gene encodes CDR1 SNHLY and CDR2 FYNNEI. With 4 bases clipped from V and 2 bases from J, the junction kept 12 bases outside the gene matches. The CDR3 is CASSGGLAGVIPTTDTQYF. The CDR3 coding sequence is TGTGCCAGCAGTGGTGGACTAGCGGGAGTTATCCCAACCACAGATACGCAGTATTTT.

This chain links TRBV4-1 with TRBJ1-4; D perhaps matches TRBD1 (5 bases). V was shortened by 0 bases and J by 3 bases, with 14 bases between the two germline ends. Germline CDR1 reads MGHRA; CDR2 reads YSYEKL. The CDR3 sequence is 17 residues long. CDR3 DNA: TGCGCCAGCAGCCAAGAGACGTTCTTGGGGGCTAATGAAAAACTGTTTTTT. Translation gives CASSQETFLGANEKLFF.

V usage is TRBV7-8 and J usage is TRBJ2-3; D gene ambiguous. The ends were cut back, 3 bases at V and 5 bases at J, with 15 bases in the middle. This CDR3 contains 15 residues. Germline V gives CDR1 SGHVS, CDR2 FQNEAQ. CDR3 bases: TGTGCCAGCAGCTTGCTAGGGCTGCTTAAAGATACGCAGTATTTT. Translation gives CASSLLGLLKDTQYF.

The genes are TRBV4-1 and TRBJ1-2; D gene ambiguous. Trimming stripped 1 base from V and 5 bases from J, with 11 bases between. Germline-derived CDR1 and CDR2 are MGHRA and YSYEKL. CDR3 length: 14 residues. CDR3: CASSQAEETYGYTF. CDR3 nucleotides: TGCGCCAGCAGCCAAGCTGAGGAAACTTATGGCTACACCTTC.

This clone was seen only once. The chain links TRBV5-1 to TRBJ1-2, with 11 positions matching TRBD1. Looked up from germline, CDR1 is SGHRS and CDR2 is YFSETQ. The junction had 3 bases not matched to a gene; V was cut back by 4 bases and J by 4 bases. The CDR3 loop spans 14 amino acids. CDR3 DNA sequence: TGCGCCAGCAGCCGGACAGGGGGCACCTATGGCTACACCTTC. Protein product: CASSRTGGTYGYTF.

The chain employs TRBV6-5 and TRBJ2-2, with D unresolved. V gave up 4 bases and J gave up 1 base, with 7 bases separating them. There are 14 residues in the CDR3. Germline V CDR1 and CDR2: MNHEY, SVGAGI. The CDR3 DNA follows: TGTGCCAGCAGTTCCCGACGGAACACCGGGGAGCTGTTTTTT. Translated: CASSSRRNTGELFF.

The chain recombines TRBV7-8 with TRBJ1-5, with a possible D match to TRBD1 (5 bases). The CDR3 is made up of 14 amino acids. CDR1 is SGHVS and CDR2 is FQNEAQ in the germline V gene. The V end lost 1 base, the J end lost 2 bases, and 6 bases lay between the germline ends. This chain's CDR3 is CASSLGGRNQPQHF. The DNA for the CDR3 is TGTGCCAGCAGCTTAGGGGGCCGCAATCAGCCCCAGCATTTT.

The chain couples TRBV7-8 to TRBJ2-7; 10 bases agree with TRBD2. The trim removed 5 bases at V and 0 bases at J, leaving 4 bases unmatched. Germline V gene lookup returns CDR1 SGHVS and CDR2 FQNEAQ. The CDR3 spans 15 residues. CDR3: CASSVPSGSSYEQYF. The CDR3 nucleotides read TGTGCCAGCAGCGTTCCTAGCGGGAGCTCCTACGAGCAGTACTTC.

This clone was seen just once. This rearrangement joins TRBV7-9 to TRBJ2-4, with D uncertain. This CDR3 has 15 amino acids. The V end was cut by 3 bases, the J end by 0 bases, with 9 bases between. Germline CDR1 and CDR2: SEHNR and FQNEAQ (reference sequence). The CDR3 DNA reads as TGTGCCAGCAGCTTGGATTTCTTAGCCAAAAACATTCAGTACTTC. Translated: CASSLDFLAKNIQYF.

The chain combines TRBV30 with TRBJ1-5, with 8 bases identical to TRBD1. CDR3 length: 15 residues. The germline V gene encodes CDR1 GTSNPN and CDR2 SVGIG (reference sequence). Germline trimming cut 2 bases from V and 5 bases from J; bases unmatched to any gene: 8. CDR3 residues: CAWSNRDRIHQPQHF. The CDR3 region has the DNA TGTGCCTGGAGTAACCGGGACAGGATTCATCAGCCCCAGCATTTT.

A remark on this clone: Compared with germline, one end of the junction differs, possibly owing to a read error. The genes are TRBV5-4 and TRBJ2-2; 8 bases align to TRBD1. CDR3 length equals 15 residues. The germline CDR1 and CDR2 sequences are SGHNT and YYREEE (reference sequence). The CDR3 DNA reads TGTGCCAGCAGCCAACCGGGACAGGTATCCGGTGAGCTGTTTTTT. This sequence encodes CASSQPGQVSGELFF.

This chain connects TRBV4-1 to TRBJ2-5, with D possibly TRBD2 on 5 matching bases. The length of the CDR3 is 14 residues. The germline gives CDR1 MGHRA, CDR2 YSYEKL. V shed 4 bases and J shed 3 bases, with 12 bases lying between them. Here the CDR3 DNA reads TGCGCCAGCAGCCCCCTTCCCGGGGAAGAGACCCAGTACTTC. Amino acid sequence: CASSPLPGEETQYF.